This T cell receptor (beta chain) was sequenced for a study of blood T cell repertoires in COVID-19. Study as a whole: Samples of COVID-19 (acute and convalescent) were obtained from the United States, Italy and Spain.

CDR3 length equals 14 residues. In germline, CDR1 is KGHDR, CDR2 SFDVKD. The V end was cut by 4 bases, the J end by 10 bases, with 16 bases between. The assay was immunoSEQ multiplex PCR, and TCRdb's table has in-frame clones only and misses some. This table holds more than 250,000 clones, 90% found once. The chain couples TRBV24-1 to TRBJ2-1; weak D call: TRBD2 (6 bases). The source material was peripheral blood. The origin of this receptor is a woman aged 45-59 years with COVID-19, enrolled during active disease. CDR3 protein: CATSDVGGRLEQFF. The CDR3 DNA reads TGTGCCACCAGTGACGTAGGAGGGAGGCTCGAGCAGTTCTTC.